This TCR beta chain is from a study of blood T cells in healthy people across ages. Whole-study findings and limits: Versus aged donors, long-lived donors had higher diversity and more naive CD4+ cells. PBMCs went unsorted, and a conclusive naive versus antigen-experienced comparison was therefore prevented.

Total RNA was isolated from each sample in quantities of at least 6 micrograms. The CDR3 consists of 15 residues. V lost 0 bases, J lost 10 bases, and 8 bases stayed unmatched. Germline lookup yields CDR1 DFQATT and CDR2 SNEGSKA (reference sequence). This clonotype occurred a few times. Its target is unknown. Next came a second PCR, run for about 7 to 11 cycles, which used a sample-barcoded 5' primer along with a J-beta primer mix. Via MiXCR, TCRdb re-called the 5' RACE reads, giving one row per CDR3 protein. This sample has around 870,000 distinct CDR3 sequences, with more than 25% found just once. Sequences were obtained from blood. This chain connects TRBV20-1 to TRBJ1-6; TRBD1 matches 8 bases. This TCR came from a woman older than 75 in good health. Here the CDR3 DNA reads TGCAGTGCTAGAGAGTGGGACAGGCCACCGTCACCCCTCCACTTT. It codes for CSAREWDRPPSPLHF.